The rows below give T cell receptor beta chains drawn from one sample of a study of cytomegalovirus exposure and HLA in healthy donors. Only in-frame clones appear in the TCRdb table, and some are missing; sequencing was by immunoSEQ multiplex PCR. This sample carries roughly 160,000 clones, about 80% of them seen once, and the ten largest clones take around 3.5%. Sequences were obtained from PBMCs. These receptor sequences come from a man aged 25-45 years in good health and CMV-seropositive. Each CDR3 is given with its conserved first and last residue. D genes are given only for firm matches. Size values are once, few and many counts, or a class for expanded clones, and some rows have none.

>.|TRBD2|TRBV7-2|TRBJ2-2
CASSLASLIAGGHGELFF
TGTGCCAGCAGCTTAGCTTCCTTGATAGCGGGGGGACACGGGGAGCTGTTTTTT
>once|TRBD2|TRBV5-1|TRBJ2-5
CASSPGWEGTQYF
TGCGCCAGCAGCCCTGGATGGGAGGGGACCCAGTACTTC
>.|.|TRBV7-2|TRBJ2-7
CASHFGSGSGHYEQYF
TGTGCCAGTCACTTTGGGTCGGGTAGCGGCCACTACGAGCAGTACTTC
>.|TRBD2|TRBV6-1|TRBJ2-7
CAGGGVSYEQYF
TGTGCTGGTGGGGGGGTTTCGTACGAGCAGTACTTC
>.|TRBD1|TRBV5-1|TRBJ1-4
CASSFGTGEEKLFF
TGCGCCAGCAGCTTTGGGACAGGGGAAGAAAAACTGTTTTTT
>.|TRBD1|TRBV27|TRBJ2-7
CASSWGQGSYEQYF
TGTGCCAGCAGTTGGGGACAGGGGTCCTACGAGCAGTACTTC
>.|.|TRBV25-1|TRBJ1-2
CASSQTQNYGYTF
TGTGCCAGCAGTCAAACACAGAACTATGGCTACACCTTC
>.|TRBD1|TRBV7-9|TRBJ1-1
CASSLARDRPNTEAFF
TGTGCCAGCAGCTTAGCCCGGGACAGACCGAACACTGAAGCTTTCTTT
>.|.|TRBV15|TRBJ2-5
CATSRGDSQETQYF
TGTGCCACCAGCAGAGGTGACTCTCAAGAGACCCAGTACTTC
>.|TRBD2|TRBV5-1|TRBJ2-5
CASSYLAGGQETQYF
TGCGCCAGCAGCTATTTAGCGGGGGGCCAAGAGACCCAGTACTTC
>few|.|TRBV28|TRBJ1-6
CASSYRNSPLHF
TGTGCCAGCAGTTACAGAAATTCACCCCTCCACTTT
>.|.|TRBV12-2|TRBJ2-7
CASRLVDSSPYEQYF
TGTGCAAGTCGCTTGGTAGACAGCTCACCTTACGAGCAGTACTTC
>.|TRBD1|TRBV5-1|TRBJ2-1
CASGDRVSYNEQFF
TGCGCCAGCGGGGACAGGGTGTCCTACAATGAGCAGTTCTTC
>.|TRBD2|TRBV10-1|TRBJ2-1
CASLLAGGSSYNEQFF
TGCGCCAGCCTACTAGCGGGGGGGAGCTCCTACAATGAGCAGTTCTTC
>.|TRBD1|TRBV5-1|TRBJ2-2
CASSPGTGETGELFF
TGCGCCAGCAGCCCCGGGACAGGGGAGACCGGGGAGCTGTTTTTT
>.|.|TRBV5-5|TRBJ2-1
CASTLDTLNEQFF
TGTGCCAGCACCCTGGACACCCTCAATGAGCAGTTCTTC
>.|.|TRBV9|TRBJ1-3
CASSVSGEFSGNTIYF
TGTGCCAGCAGCGTTTCGGGGGAATTCTCTGGAAACACCATATATTTT
>.|TRBD1|TRBV5-1|TRBJ1-1
CASTGQSNTEAFF
TGCGCCAGCACGGGACAGTCGAACACTGAAGCTTTCTTT
>.|.|TRBV5-1|TRBJ2-7
CASSLSLEQYF
TGCGCCAGCAGCTTGTCCCTCGAGCAGTACTTC
>.|.|TRBV19|TRBJ2-5
CASSINLRGTQETQYF
TGTGCCAGTAGTATTAACTTACGGGGTACCCAAGAGACCCAGTACTTC
>.|TRBD2|TRBV11-2|TRBJ2-7
CASSPLAGGYYEQYF
TGTGCCAGCAGCCCCCTTGCGGGGGGTTACTACGAGCAGTACTTC
>.|TRBD1|TRBV7-6|TRBJ2-5
CASSFDPGQGYLETQYF
TGTGCCAGCAGCTTTGACCCGGGACAGGGTTATCTAGAGACCCAGTACTTC
>.|TRBD1|TRBV7-9|TRBJ1-1
CASSPRPGQGDGEAFF
TGTGCCAGCAGCCCCCGCCCGGGACAGGGTGATGGTGAAGCTTTCTTT
>.|.|TRBV9|TRBJ2-7
CASSVDPGQTYEQYF
TGTGCCAGCAGCGTAGATCCAGGTCAAACCTACGAGCAGTACTTC
>.|.|TRBV7-9|TRBJ2-2
CASSSSGTGELFF
TGTGCCAGCAGCTCCAGCGGCACCGGGGAGCTGTTTTTT
>.|TRBD2|TRBV5-4|TRBJ2-3
CASSQSGGADTQYF
TGTGCCAGCAGCCAAAGCGGGGGGGCAGATACGCAGTATTTT
>.|TRBD1|TRBV28|TRBJ1-4
CASTPGDRDSEKLFF
TGTGCCAGCACCCCCGGGGACAGGGATAGCGAAAAACTGTTTTTT
>.|.|TRBV6-1|TRBJ2-7
CASSGGGTYEQYF
TGTGCCAGCAGTGGGGGGGGCACCTACGAGCAGTACTTC
>.|TRBD1|TRBV7-6|TRBJ2-5
CASSGRQGRETQYF
TGTGCCAGCAGCGGCAGACAGGGACGGGAGACCCAGTACTTC